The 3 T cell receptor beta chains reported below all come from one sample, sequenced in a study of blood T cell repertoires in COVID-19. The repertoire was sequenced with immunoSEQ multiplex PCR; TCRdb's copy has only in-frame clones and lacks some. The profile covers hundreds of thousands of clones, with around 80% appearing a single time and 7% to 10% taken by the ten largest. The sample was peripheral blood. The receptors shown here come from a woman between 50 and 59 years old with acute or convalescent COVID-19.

The CDR3 DNA reads TGTGCCAGCAGTTCGTTCAGGATCAACAATGAGCAGTTCTTC. It encodes CASSSFRINNEQFF. The chain joins TRBV6-5 to TRBJ2-1, with D unresolved. This CDR3 contains 14 residues. Germline lookup yields CDR1 MNHEY and CDR2 SVGAGI. The ends were cut back, 4 bases at V and 5 bases at J, with 12 bases in the middle.

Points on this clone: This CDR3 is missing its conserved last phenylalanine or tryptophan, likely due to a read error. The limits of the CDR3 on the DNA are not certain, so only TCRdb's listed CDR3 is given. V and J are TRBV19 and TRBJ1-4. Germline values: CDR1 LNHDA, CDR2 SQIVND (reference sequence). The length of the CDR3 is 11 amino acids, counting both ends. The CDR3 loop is CASSMEGLLGS.

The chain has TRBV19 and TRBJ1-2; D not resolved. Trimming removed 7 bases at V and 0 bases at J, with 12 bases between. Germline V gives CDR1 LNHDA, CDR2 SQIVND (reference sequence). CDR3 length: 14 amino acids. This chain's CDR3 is CASTVTGANYGYTF. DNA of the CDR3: TGTGCCAGTACCGTGACGGGAGCTAACTATGGCTACACCTTC.